Each of the 9 T cell receptor beta chains below was sequenced from the same sample in a study of blood T cell repertoires in COVID-19 (dated by TCRdb to between 2020 and 2021). The library was obtained by the immunoSEQ multiplex PCR assay. TCRdb took over this immuneACCESS table, retaining in-frame rearrangements with V and J assigned. Such tables are incomplete; in checked studies, under half of the missing clones stem from an unresolved V gene, and the remainder is unexplained. Recorded for this sample are 200,000 to 300,000 clones; 80% to 90% of them occurred a single time. The ten largest clones represent approximately 3.8% of the sample. The specimen was PBMCs or T cells enriched from blood (not recorded which). Receptor source: a woman aged 40-49 years who had been exposed to COVID-19.

The chain is built from TRBV29-1 and TRBJ1-2; 7 positions match TRBD1. The length of the CDR3 is 13 residues. Germline-derived CDR1 and CDR2 are SQVTM and ANQGSEA. The V segment lost 6 bases and the J segment 4 bases; nucleotides outside the gene matches: 8. CDR3 loop: CSVNRGGGYGYTF. The CDR3 DNA reads TGCAGCGTGAACCGAGGGGGCGGCTATGGCTACACCTTC.

The chain has TRBV5-8 and TRBJ1-1; D not resolved. This CDR3 contains 15 residues. Germline V gene lookup returns CDR1 SGHTS and CDR2 YDEGEE. V was trimmed by 4 bases and J by 0 bases, leaving 13 bases between them. CDR3 DNA sequence: TGTGCCAGCAGCCCGCACCATGCGATGAACACTGAAGCTTTCTTT. It yields the protein CASSPHHAMNTEAFF.

This chain uses TRBV6-5 with TRBJ1-1, with D maybe TRBD1 (5 bases). This CDR3 comprises 13 residues. With 10 bases removed from V and 4 bases from J, the gap between germline ends came to 16 bases. CDR1 and CDR2 (germline): MNHEY, SVGAGI. CDR3: CATQLGGSTEAFF. DNA for the CDR3: TGTGCCACCCAACTGGGGGGGTCCACTGAAGCTTTCTTT.

The chain has TRBV7-8 and TRBJ2-1; 7 positions match TRBD1. The CDR3 consists of 16 residues. Losses at the gene ends were 2 bases for V and 0 bases for J; bases not matched to a gene: 4. Germline-derived CDR1 and CDR2 are SGHVS and FQNEAQ. The CDR3 loop reads CASSLSTGRSYNEQFF. The CDR3 region has the DNA TGTGCCAGCAGCTTATCGACAGGGCGCTCCTACAATGAGCAGTTCTTC.

J is TRBJ1-1 and V is TRBV7-3; 8 positions agree with TRBD1. CDR1 and CDR2 from the germline V gene are SGHTA and FQGTGA. V gave up 2 bases and J gave up 2 bases; unmatched junction bases: 7. The CDR3 extends over 16 amino acids. The CDR3 reads CASSLQGAGSNTEAFF. Written as DNA, the CDR3 is TGTGCCAGCAGCTTACAGGGGGCGGGCAGCAACACTGAAGCTTTCTTT.

J is TRBJ1-3 and V is TRBV27; D call uncertain. The CDR3 consists of 15 residues. Germline lookup yields CDR1 MNHEY and CDR2 SMNVEV (reference sequence). Trimming removed 6 bases at V and 0 bases at J, with 12 bases between. The CDR3 loop reads CASSSFPYSGNTIYF. The CDR3 DNA follows: TGTGCCAGCAGCTCCTTCCCCTACTCTGGAAACACCATATATTTT.

The chain combines TRBV7-2 with TRBJ1-5, with D maybe TRBD1 (5 bases). The CDR3 consists of 13 residues. The germline V and J ends were trimmed by 2 bases and 5 bases, with 7 bases remaining between them. In germline, CDR1 is SGHTA, CDR2 FQGNSA. CDR3 region: CASSLQGDQPQHF. Here the CDR3 DNA reads TGTGCCAGCAGCTTACAAGGGGATCAGCCCCAGCATTTT.

The CDR3 coding sequence is TGTGCCAGCAGAAACAGGGGCCCTGGGGCCAACGTCCTGACTTTC. Translated, it gives CASRNRGPGANVLTF. This chain connects TRBV28 to TRBJ2-6, with 7 bases that match TRBD1. V was pared by 6 bases and J by 2 bases, with 4 bases of the junction left unmatched. Germline assignment: CDR1 MDHEN and CDR2 SYDVKM. The CDR3 extends over 15 amino acids.

This clone was picked up one time. The chain combines TRBV27 with TRBJ1-2, with D perhaps matching TRBD1 (6 bases). Germline CDR1 reads MNHEY; CDR2 reads SMNVEV (reference sequence). The CDR3 sequence is 15 residues long. Between the trimmed V and J ends, which lost 5 bases and 2 bases, there was a span of 15 bases. The CDR3 DNA reads as TGTGCCAGCAGTACGGTGGACAGTGGGAACTATGGCTACACCTTC. Its translation is CASSTVDSGNYGYTF.